The rows below give T cell receptor beta chains drawn from one sample of a study of T cells in Graves' hyperthyroidism and ophthalmopathy. MiXCR, run by TCRdb on the multiplex PCR reads, gives a single entry per CDR3 protein. The sample lists 530,000 or so distinct CDR3 sequences; roughly 24% were seen once. Sequenced input: blood. The receptors come from a woman between 25 and 40 years old with Graves' ophthalmopathy. The conserved cysteine and the conserved F or W are not part of the CDR3 here. Fields, in order: clone size, D gene, J gene, V gene, CDR3 protein. A D gene is named only where the DNA matches it firmly. Size values are once, few and many counts, or a class for expanded clones, and some rows have none.

clone_size: many; d_call: .; j_call: TRBJ1-2; v_call: TRBV7-2; cdr3_aa: ASSLGPVNYGYT
clone_size: many; d_call: .; j_call: TRBJ1-6; v_call: TRBV7-8; cdr3_aa: ASSIAGGAMNSPLH
clone_size: .; d_call: .; j_call: TRBJ1-2; v_call: TRBV6-5; cdr3_aa: ASSYPDIYGYT
clone_size: many; d_call: TRBD1; j_call: TRBJ2-7; v_call: TRBV9; cdr3_aa: ASSVGDSSSYEQY
clone_size: many; d_call: TRBD2; j_call: TRBJ2-7; v_call: TRBV27; cdr3_aa: ASSLNPTGGGLYEQY
clone_size: many; d_call: TRBD1; j_call: TRBJ2-7; v_call: TRBV7-2; cdr3_aa: ASSWSGTGSYEQY
clone_size: .; d_call: .; j_call: TRBJ2-3; v_call: TRBV6-1; cdr3_aa: ASLIITDTQY
clone_size: .; d_call: TRBD2; j_call: TRBJ2-4; v_call: TRBV4-2; cdr3_aa: ASSQERGVENIQY
clone_size: .; d_call: .; j_call: TRBJ1-2; v_call: TRBV2; cdr3_aa: ATQSGPDYGYT
clone_size: many; d_call: .; j_call: TRBJ1-2; v_call: TRBV2; cdr3_aa: ASSRAGYSFFYGYT